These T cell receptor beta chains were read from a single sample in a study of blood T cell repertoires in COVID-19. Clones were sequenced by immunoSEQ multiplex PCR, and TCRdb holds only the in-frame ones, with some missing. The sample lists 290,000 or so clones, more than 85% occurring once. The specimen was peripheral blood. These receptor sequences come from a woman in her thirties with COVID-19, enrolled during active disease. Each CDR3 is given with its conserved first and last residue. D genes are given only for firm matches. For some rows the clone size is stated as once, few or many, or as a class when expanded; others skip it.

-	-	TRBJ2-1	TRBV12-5	CASGSSTGLARYNEQFF	TGTGCTAGTGGTTCGTCAACGGGACTCGCCCGTTACAATGAGCAGTTCTTC
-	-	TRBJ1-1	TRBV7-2	CASRVTGNTEAFF	TGTGCCAGCAGAGTGACAGGAAACACTGAAGCTTTCTTT
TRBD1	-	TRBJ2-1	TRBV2	CASFRGLYNEQFF	TGTGCCAGCTTTAGGGGGCTCTACAATGAGCAGTTCTTC
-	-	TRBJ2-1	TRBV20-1	CSAREAGEQFF	TGCAGTGCTAGAGAGGCGGGAGAGCAGTTCTTC
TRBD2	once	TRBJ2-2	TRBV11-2	CASSLPGLAGVNTGELFF	TGTGCCAGCAGCTTACCAGGACTAGCGGGAGTTAACACCGGGGAGCTGTTTTTT
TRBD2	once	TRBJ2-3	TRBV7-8	CASSSLGLAGLVDTQYF	TGTGCCAGCAGCTCCCTGGGACTAGCGGGTTTAGTGGATACGCAGTATTTT
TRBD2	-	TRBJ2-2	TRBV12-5	CASGFLAGGRTGELFF	TGTGCTAGTGGTTTTCTAGCGGGAGGACGGACCGGGGAGCTGTTTTTT
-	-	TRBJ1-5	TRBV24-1	CATSDLGANQPQHF	TGTGCCACCAGTGATTTAGGGGCGAATCAGCCCCAGCATTTT
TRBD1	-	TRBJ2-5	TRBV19	CASSISGTGGLKTQYF	TGTGCCAGTAGTATATCTGGGACAGGGGGCTTGAAGACCCAGTACTTC
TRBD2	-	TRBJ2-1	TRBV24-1	CATSGTTSGNYNEQFF	TGTGCCACCAGTGGTACTACTAGCGGGAACTACAATGAGCAGTTCTTC
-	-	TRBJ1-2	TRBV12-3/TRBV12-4	CASSEGEGRGYTF	TGTGCCAGCAGCGAAGGTGAGGGAAGAGGCTACACCTTC
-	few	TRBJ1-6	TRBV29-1	CSAIQGRNSPLHF	TGCAGCGCAATACAGGGTCGGAATTCACCCCTCCACTTT
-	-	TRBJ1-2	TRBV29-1	CSVERGGGTYGYTF	TGCAGCGTTGAACGGGGGGGCGGCACCTATGGCTACACCTTC
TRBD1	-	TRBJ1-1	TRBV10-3	CAISRQGVNTEAFF	TGTGCCATCAGCAGACAGGGAGTGAACACTGAAGCTTTCTTT
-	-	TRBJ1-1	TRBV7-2	CASSDRNRNTEAFF	TGTGCCAGCAGCGACAGAAACAGGAACACTGAAGCTTTCTTT
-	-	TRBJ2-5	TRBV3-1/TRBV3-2	CASSQDLGQEETQYF	TGTGCCAGCAGCCAAGATCTTGGGCAGGAAGAGACCCAGTACTTC
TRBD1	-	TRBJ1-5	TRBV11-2	CASSLGQGNQPQHF	TGTGCCAGCAGCTTGGGACAGGGTAATCAGCCCCAGCATTTT
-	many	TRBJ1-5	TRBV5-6	CASSLGGRQPQHF	TGTGCCAGCAGCTTGGGGGGGCGGCAGCCCCAGCATTTT
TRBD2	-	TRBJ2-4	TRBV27	CASSLRPHGGIDKNIQYF	TGTGCCAGCAGTTTACGGCCCCACGGGGGGATAGACAAAAACATTCAGTACTTC
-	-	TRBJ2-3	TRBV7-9	CASSIRTLSTDTQYF	TGTGCCAGCAGCATTAGGACTCTTAGCACAGATACGCAGTATTTT
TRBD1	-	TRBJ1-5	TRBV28	CAIGQVSNQPQHF	TGTGCCATTGGACAGGTTAGCAATCAGCCCCAGCATTTT
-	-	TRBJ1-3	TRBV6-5	CASREVGSGNTIYF	TGTGCCAGCAGGGAGGTTGGCTCTGGAAACACCATATATTTT
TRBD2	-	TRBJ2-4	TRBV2	CASSRESGTRKNIQYF	TGTGCCAGCAGCCGAGAGAGCGGGACTCGCAAAAACATTCAGTACTTC
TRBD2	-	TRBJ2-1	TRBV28	CASSRPTSGIRNEQFF	TGTGCCAGCAGTCGTCCCACTAGCGGGATTCGTAATGAGCAGTTCTTC
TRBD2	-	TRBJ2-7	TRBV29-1	CSVGTSGSYEQYF	TGCAGCGTGGGGACTAGCGGGAGCTACGAGCAGTACTTC
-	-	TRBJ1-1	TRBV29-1	CSVEGGADTEAFF	TGCAGCGTTGAAGGGGGCGCGGACACTGAAGCTTTCTTT
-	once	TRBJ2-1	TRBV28	CASSLWADRDNEQFF	TGTGCCAGCAGTTTATGGGCCGACCGGGACAATGAGCAGTTCTTC
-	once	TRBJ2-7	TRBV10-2	CASSQSTLTSYEQYF	TGCGCCAGCAGTCAATCGACACTCACTTCCTACGAGCAGTACTTC
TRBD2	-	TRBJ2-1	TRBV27	CASSLSTSGWGEQFF	TGTGCCAGCAGTTTATCGACTAGCGGGTGGGGCGAGCAGTTCTTC
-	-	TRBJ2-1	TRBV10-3	CAISATGLNNEQFF	TGTGCCATCAGTGCCACGGGACTTAACAATGAGCAGTTCTTC
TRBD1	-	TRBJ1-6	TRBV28	CASRRGQGDLSPLHF	TGTGCCAGCAGGCGCGGACAGGGAGATTTGTCACCCCTCCACTTT
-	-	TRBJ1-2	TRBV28	CAAAGSSYGYTF	TGTGCCGCAGCAGGAAGTTCATATGGCTACACCTTC
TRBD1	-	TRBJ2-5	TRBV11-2	CASSLLSGTGGQETQYF	TGTGCCAGCAGCCTACTCTCCGGGACAGGGGGCCAAGAGACCCAGTACTTC